One and the same sample provided the 20 T cell receptor beta chains below, sequenced in a study of CXCR3-negative and CXCR3-positive naive CD8 T cells. Findings and limits, study-wide: CXCR3-expressing naive cells carried TRB CDR3s more hydrophobic than those of CXCR3-negative naive cells.

Via 5' RACE with UMI labels, TRB cDNA libraries were prepared. TCRdb re-called the 5' RACE reads; one entry per CDR3 protein, DNA not given. The sample table sets out about 150,000 distinct CDR3 sequences. Their antigens are not known. The sequenced material came from naive CXCR3+ CD8+ T cells from blood. Stated subset: CD45RO-CCR7+CD27+CD95- naive CD8+ T cells expressing CXCR3 (TNR3+). The origin of the receptors is a human donor in good health. Some clones in this sample may be carry-over from other donors' samples.

The V and J genes are TRBV29-1 and TRBJ2-1; the D call from TCRdb, TRBD2, cannot be confirmed without DNA. Germline V gives CDR1 SQVTM, CDR2 ANQGSEA. The CDR3 runs 15 residues. The CDR3 sequence: CSVALAGVSYNEQFF.

J is TRBJ2-2 and V is TRBV20-1; TCRdb picks TRBD2, but there is no DNA to check that call. This CDR3 is 19 amino acids long. CDR1 and CDR2 (germline): DFQATT, SNEGSKA (reference sequence). CDR3 protein: CSARGSGSFVRDLTGELFF.

CDR3 amino acids: CASSPHGGQNYGYTF. This chain uses TRBV12-3 or TRBV12-4 with TRBJ1-2; TCRdb reports TRBD1, a call that lacks DNA to check it against. The CDR3 is 15 amino acids.

The rearrangement uses TRBV4-3 and TRBJ2-3; the TRBD1 assignment by TCRdb is unverifiable without DNA. The CDR3 consists of 16 residues. Germline CDR1 and CDR2: LGHNA and YSLEER. The CDR3 reads CASSQGKGRLGDTQYF.

The rearrangement joins TRBV27 to TRBJ1-5; the D call of TRBD1 rests on TCRdb alone, since no DNA is present to check it. CDR1 is MNHEY, CDR2 SMNVEV, per germline (reference sequence). This CDR3 comprises 15 residues. Here the CDR3 reads CASSPRDRANQPQHF.

This chain uses TRBV19 with TRBJ2-2; TCRdb proposes TRBD1, but this gene call is untestable without DNA. Germline values: CDR1 LNHDA, CDR2 SQIVND (reference sequence). The CDR3 consists of 16 residues. The chain's CDR3 is CASSPLLTGGTGELFF.

The chain uses TRBV28 and TRBJ2-7; TCRdb outputs TRBD2, but without DNA this stays unchecked. Germline CDR1 is MDHEN and CDR2 is SYDVKM. The CDR3 is 17 amino acids. This CDR3 is CASRTGFRQRELHEQYF.

The chain uses TRBV2 and TRBJ2-7; the D call from TCRdb, TRBD1, cannot be confirmed without DNA. The CDR3 covers 15 residues. Germline V gives CDR1 SNHLY, CDR2 FYNNEI. The CDR3 is CASSPGTGHPYEQYF.

This sequence joins TRBV9 and TRBJ2-1; as DNA is missing, the TRBD1 call by TCRdb cannot be tested. Germline V gene sequence: CDR1 SGDLS, CDR2 YYNGEE. The CDR3 loop spans 16 amino acids. Here the CDR3 reads CASSAPGGPTYNEQFF. The full variable domain, completed using reference TRBV9 and TRBJ2-1, is DSGVTQTPKHLITATGQRVTLRCSPRSGDLSVYWYQQSLDQGLQFLIQYYNGEERAKGNILERFSAQQFPDLHSELNLSSLELGDSALYFCASSAPGGPTYNEQFFGPGTRLTVL.

The chain employs TRBV25-1 and TRBJ2-7; TCRdb gives TRBD1 as the D gene, but with no DNA this cannot be confirmed. CDR1 and CDR2 from the germline V gene are MGHDK and SYGVNS. The CDR3 runs 13 residues. The chain's CDR3 is CASSEGAGYEQYF.

The V gene is TRBV18, the J gene TRBJ1-1. Germline V CDR1 and CDR2: KGHSH, LQKENI. The CDR3 totals 16 residues. The CDR3: CASSPTGSLMNTEAFF.

V and J are TRBV6-5 and TRBJ2-7; TCRdb names TRBD2, which stays unverified in the absence of DNA. CDR1 and CDR2 (germline): MNHEY, SVGAGI. This CDR3 region has 15 residues. This chain's CDR3 is CASRISGASPYEQYF.

CDR3 in amino acids: CASSQYSGNYNEQFF. V gene TRBV4-2 combines with J gene TRBJ2-1; TCRdb names TRBD2, which stays unverified in the absence of DNA. The CDR3 consists of 15 residues. The germline V gene has CDR1 LGHNA and CDR2 YNFKEQ.

The chain recombines TRBV5-6 with TRBJ2-2; TCRdb lists TRBD1, though no DNA is available to test this call. This CDR3 contains 15 residues. Germline lookup yields CDR1 SGHDT and CDR2 YYEEEE. The CDR3 protein is CASSLRQGYTGELFF.

The V gene is TRBV5-6, the J gene TRBJ2-2; without DNA, the TCRdb call of TRBD1 cannot be checked. Germline V gene sequence: CDR1 SGHDT, CDR2 YYEEEE. The CDR3 loop spans 15 amino acids. This CDR3 is CASSLQGFYTGELFF. The full variable domain, rest sourced from reference TRBV5-6 and TRBJ2-2, is DAGVTQSPTHLIKTRGQQVTLRCSPKSGHDTVSWYQQALGQGPQFIFQYYEEEERQRGNFPDRFSGHQFPNYSSELNVNALLLGDSALYLCASSLQGFYTGELFFGEGSRLTVL.

The rearrangement joins TRBV19 to TRBJ2-7. The germline CDR1 and CDR2 sequences are LNHDA and SQIVND (reference sequence). This CDR3 has 13 residues. The CDR3 spells CASSILDSYEQYF.

The rearrangement uses TRBV3-1 and TRBJ2-7. CDR1 and CDR2 from the germline V gene are LGHDT and YNNKEL (reference sequence). The CDR3 totals 16 residues. CDR3 loop: CASSHYPSERPYEQYF.

The CDR3 protein is CASSLGVNYGYTF. The chain is built from TRBV12-3 or TRBV12-4 and TRBJ1-2. This CDR3 spans 13 amino acids.

The rearrangement links TRBV5-1 to TRBJ2-7; absent DNA, TCRdb's TRBD1 call cannot be checked. CDR1 and CDR2 (germline): SGHRS, YFSETQ. The CDR3 has 15 amino acids. CDR3 amino acids: CASSLGPGQGYEQYF.

The genes are TRBV7-9 and TRBJ2-7; TCRdb's D call of TRBD2 is untestable without DNA. The CDR3 runs 14 residues. Germline V gene data show CDR1 as SEHNR and CDR2 as FQNEAQ (reference sequence). The CDR3 loop is CASSLGGLTYEKYF.